This T cell receptor (beta chain) was profiled in a study of blood T cell repertoires in COVID-19 (dated by TCRdb to 2018 to 2021). Study-wide context: Samples from collaborators originated in the United States, Italy and Spain and spanned both the acute and convalescent phases of COVID-19. Nearly every sample came with metadata listing a de-identified subject ID, COVID-19 status, age in years and sex. A freely available public database, intended as a resource for researchers studying the immune response to SARS-CoV-2, is where the repertoires were released. The material from the prospective study consisted of cDNA or gDNA derived from T cells, B-cell-depleted T cells, or PBMCs. Where HLA class I and class II types were available, the types were taken from metadata supplied by the sample provider, not from assay-based typing. Deeply sampled blood TCRbeta repertoires from subjects exposed to, actively infected with, or recovered from COVID-19 were included in the dataset. The samples were drawn from the first 160 participants of the ongoing ImmuneRACE study and from more than 1,000 subjects provided by 6 global collaborators. Overall results and qualifications from the work: Clinical and demographic metadata were provided uncurated, with the amount varying by source and participant.

The immunoSEQ Assay, a bias-controlled multiplex PCR, was used to amplify TCRbeta CDR3 regions from genomic DNA. As for the authors' bioinformatics: Within the assay, amplification of reference gene primers was used to estimate how many nucleated cells each sample contained. To quantify the absolute abundance of each unique TCRbeta CDR3 rearrangement, sequence reads were collapsed and filtered. For each sample, productive Simpson clonality was calculated by taking the square root of Simpson's diversity index across productive rearrangements. TCRdb took over this immuneACCESS table, retaining in-frame rearrangements with V and J assigned. Such tables are incomplete; in checked studies, under half of the missing clones stem from an unresolved V gene, and the remainder is unexplained. Clonal size and the V and J genes are those of that table, whereas D and trimming came from the DNA. The sample yields 95,000 to 150,000 clones; more than 80% were counted once. The leading ten clones occupy approximately 4.2% of the sample.

Regarding this clone: Its antigen is unknown. No base qualities exist here, and no much larger clone lies one base off it.

The collaborating institutions used their own protocols to collect whole blood in K2EDTA tubes. Collaborator samples were shipped for TCRbeta analysis as frozen whole blood, isolated PBMCs, or DNA extracted from either sample type. Spanning cysteine to phenylalanine, the CDR3 consists of 16 amino acids. Only the CDR3 part of the read is kept: 48 bases, read in frame from the first base. V loses 4 bases at its end and J loses 9 bases; junction bases beyond the gene matches: 13. Based on the germline V gene, the CDR1 and CDR2 sequences are SGDLS and YYNGEE. The sample consisted of peripheral blood. Recombination connected TRBV9 to TRBJ2-1; 10 bases in the junction line up with TRBD1. The clonotype comes from a man between 40 and 49 years old with acute or convalescent COVID-19. The nucleotide sequence reads TGTGCCAGCAGCCCCCGGGACAGGGGAACCCGCGGTGAGCAGTTCTTC. The encoded protein is CASSPRDRGTRGEQFF.